These 10 T cell receptor beta chains came from one sample sequenced in a study of CD8+CD57+ T cells in acquired aplastic anemia. Profiling that covered TCR beta VDJ and CDR3 relied on genomic DNA as its template. TCRdb recomputed calls from the reads with MiXCR, one row per CDR3 protein. This table holds hundreds of thousands of distinct CDR3 sequences, more than 25% found once. Patients included in sequencing had previously demonstrated CD8+CD57+ cell expansion by flow cytometry. Sequencing was carried out using sorted CD4+, CD8+, or CD8+CD57+ T cells (not recorded which) from PBMCs. The source of these receptors is a human donor with aplastic anemia.

V gene TRBV20-1 combines with J gene TRBJ1-1; 7 nucleotides agree with TRBD1. CDR1 DFQATT and CDR2 SNEGSKA come from the germline V gene (reference sequence). Germline trimming cut 3 bases from V and 2 bases from J; bases unmatched to any gene: 6. This CDR3 comprises 14 residues. The CDR3 loop reads CSARKGALNTEAFF. The CDR3 nucleotides are TGCAGTGCTAGGAAGGGGGCCCTAAACACTGAAGCTTTCTTT.

The chain is built from TRBV11-2 and TRBJ2-5, with 8 bases fitting TRBD2. The trim removed 5 bases at V and 2 bases at J, leaving 10 bases unmatched. Germline CDR1 is SGHAT and CDR2 is FQNNGV. CDR3 length equals 16 residues. The CDR3 DNA reads as TGTGCCAGCAGCGTTGCCACTAGCGGAGCGCAAGAGACCCAGTACTTC. It specifies CASSVATSGAQETQYF. The variable domain in full, with the rest retrieved from reference TRBV11-2 and TRBJ2-5, is EAGVAQSPRYKIIEKRQSVAFWCNPISGHATLYWYQQILGQGPKLLIQFQNNGVVDDSQLPKDRFSAERLKGVDSTLKIQPAKLEDSAVYLCASSVATSGAQETQYFGPGTRLLVL.

This clonotype has a count of ten or more. The V gene is TRBV2, the J gene TRBJ1-1, with D hard to call. V was cut by 4 bases and J by 4 bases, with 10 bases left in between. The CDR3 length is 13 residues. From germline, CDR1 is SNHLY and CDR2 FYNNEI. CDR3 loop: CASSGGGSTEAFF. CDR3 nucleotide sequence: TGTGCCAGCAGTGGAGGCGGAAGCACTGAAGCTTTCTTT.

This clonotype was recorded many times. This chain links TRBV19 with TRBJ1-1; D is perhaps TRBD1 (6 bases). The CDR3 runs to 15 residues. CDR1 and CDR2 (germline): LNHDA, SQIVND (reference sequence). V shed 4 bases and J shed 3 bases, with 15 bases lying between them. This CDR3 reads CASSRGQGKDTEAFF. DNA of the CDR3: TGTGCCAGTAGTAGGGGGCAGGGTAAAGACACTGAAGCTTTCTTT.

V gene TRBV2 combines with J gene TRBJ2-3, with TRBD2 matching over 11 bases. V was clipped by 10 bases and J by 1 base; unmatched bases: 4. The CDR3 totals 14 residues. Looked up from germline, CDR1 is SNHLY and CDR2 is FYNNEI. CDR3 sequence reads: CAKGTSGRTDTQYF. The CDR3 coding sequence is TGTGCCAAAGGGACTAGCGGACGCACAGATACGCAGTATTTT. Full variable domain (missing parts from reference TRBV2 and TRBJ2-3): EPEVTQTPSHQVTQMGQEVILRCVPISNHLYFYWYRQILGQKVEFLVSFYNNEISEKSEIFDDQFSVERPDGSNFTLKIRSTKLEDSAMYFCAKGTSGRTDTQYFGPGTRLTVL.

About this clonotype itself: A junction boundary mismatches the germline segment, possibly from a read error. V is TRBV5-1 and J is TRBJ2-3; 8 bases are shared with TRBD1. In germline, CDR1 is SGHRS, CDR2 YFSETQ. The CDR3 contains 13 residues. The CDR3 spells CASSSGGTDTRYF. The CDR3 DNA is TGCGCCAGCAGCTCAGGGGGCACAGATACGCGGTATTTT. Based on the CDR3 plus reference TRBV5-1 and TRBJ2-3, the full variable domain is KAGVTQTPRYLIKTRGQQVTLSCSPISGHRSVSWYQQTPGQGLQFLFEYFSETQRNKGNFPGRFSGRQFSNSRSEMNVSTLELGDSALYLCASSSGGTDTRYFGPGTRLTVL.

This clonotype was observed once. This clone may be a read error of a much larger clone one base away. Given the absence of the conserved phenylalanine or tryptophan at the CDR3 end, a read error is likely. The chain couples TRBV13 to TRBJ2-6; no clear D gene. This CDR3 spans 16 amino acids. The V gene's germline CDR1 is PRHDT and CDR2 FYEKMQ (reference sequence). V lost 5 bases and J lost 0, with 11 bases in between. The CDR3 is CASSLTKLSGANVLTS. Written as DNA, the CDR3 is TGTGCCAGCAGCCTTACTAAGCTCTCTGGGGCCAACGTCCTGACTTCC.

This chain uses TRBV3-1 with TRBJ1-5; D uncertain. The V gene's germline CDR1 is LGHDT and CDR2 YNNKEL (reference sequence). V dropped 0 bases and J dropped 0 bases, with 9 bases sitting between them. The CDR3 sequence is 16 residues long. CDR3 coding DNA: TGTGCCAGCAGCCAAGAGGTACAGTATAGCAATCAGCCCCAGCATTTT. Protein sequence: CASSQEVQYSNQPQHF.

The V gene is TRBV24-1, the J gene TRBJ2-2; 10 positions agree with TRBD2. The germline CDR1 and CDR2 sequences are KGHDR and SFDVKD. This CDR3 spans 15 amino acids. V lost 9 bases to trimming and J lost 5 bases; unmatched junction nucleotides: 8. This CDR3 reads CATGIAGGGTGELFF. The CDR3 DNA is TGTGCCACCGGGATAGCGGGAGGTGGAACCGGGGAGCTGTTTTTT.

For this clonotype: A much larger clonotype is one base distant, so this may be a read error. V and J are TRBV11-2 and TRBJ1-6; maybe TRBD1 (6 bases). The CDR3 has 15 residues. The germline V gene encodes CDR1 SGHAT and CDR2 FQNNGV. CDR3 residues: CAGSLEAGVASPLHF. The CDR3 nucleotides read TGTGCCGGCAGCTTAGAAGCAGGGGTCGCTTCACCCCTCCACTTT. Full variable domain (rest looked up from reference TRBV11-2 and TRBJ1-6): EAGVAQSPRYKIIEKRQSVAFWCNPISGHATLYWYQQILGQGPKLLIQFQNNGVVDDSQLPKDRFSAERLKGVDSTLKIQPAKLEDSAVYLCAGSLEAGVASPLHFGNGTRLTVT.